This T cell receptor (beta chain) appears in the sequencing data of a study of blood T cell repertoires in COVID-19. Background on the study: Collection of acute and convalescent COVID-19 samples took place in the United States, Italy and Spain. T cells, B-cell-depleted T cells, or PBMCs supplied cDNA or gDNA.

In the source study's methods: The authors estimated nucleated cell counts from reference gene primer amplification. Produced via immunoSEQ multiplex PCR; TCRdb's table is partial and in-frame only. D and trimming were read from the DNA, whereas the V and J calls and clone size are those reported in that table. The sample lists roughly 130,000 clones, approximately 83% occurring once. With 3 bases clipped from V and 4 bases from J, the junction kept 10 bases outside the gene matches. Per the germline V gene, CDR1 is DFQATT and CDR2 is SNEGSKA (reference sequence). The CDR3 length is 16 residues. What was sequenced was peripheral blood. The rearrangement uses TRBV20-1 and TRBJ2-1; 9 bases are a match to TRBD2. This sequence was found in a woman between 65 and 79 years old with acute or convalescent COVID-19. The CDR3, as DNA: TGCAGTGCTAGTCCGACCGCGGGGGGGCCTTACAATGAGCAGTTCTTC. It specifies CSASPTAGGPYNEQFF.